The 14 T cell receptor beta chains in this list originate from one sample, sequenced in a study of blood T cell repertoires in COVID-19. Profiling relied on immunoSEQ multiplex PCR, and the TCRdb table lists in-frame clones only, not all of them. This table holds roughly 90,000 clones, 80% found once. Sequenced material: peripheral blood. These receptor sequences come from a woman aged 65 to 85 with acute or convalescent COVID-19.

This sequence joins TRBV11-2 and TRBJ2-3; 9 positions match TRBD2. Germline V lookup: CDR1 SGHAT, CDR2 FQNNGV. Trimming took 0 bases from V and 5 from J; bases not matched to a gene: 6. The CDR3 length is 16 residues. The CDR3 protein is CASSLELAGFKDTQYF. CDR3 nucleotides: TGTGCCAGCAGCTTAGAGCTAGCGGGGTTTAAAGATACGCAGTATTTT.

The chain is built from TRBV2 and TRBJ1-1; D remains unclear. V gave up 3 bases and J gave up 0 bases, with 5 bases separating them. CDR1 and CDR2 (germline): SNHLY, FYNNEI. The CDR3 consists of 13 residues. CDR3 DNA sequence: TGTGCCAGCAGTGAGGGCATGAACACTGAAGCTTTCTTT. It specifies CASSEGMNTEAFF.

V usage is TRBV30 and J usage is TRBJ2-3; 7 bases are a match to TRBD2. V trimming: 3 bases; J trimming: 4 bases; junction bases outside the gene matches: 7. The germline V gene encodes CDR1 GTSNPN and CDR2 SVGIG (reference sequence). CDR3 size: 14 residues. CDR3 in amino acids: CAWSPGGGADTQYF. The DNA for the CDR3 is TGTGCCTGGAGCCCCGGGGGAGGGGCAGATACGCAGTATTTT.

The CDR3 sequence is CASSPFGGGFYNEQFF. CDR3 DNA sequence: TGTGCCAGCAGCCCTTTTGGCGGGGGGTTCTACAATGAGCAGTTCTTC. The rearrangement links TRBV14 to TRBJ2-1; the match to TRBD2 covers 8 bases. This CDR3 has 16 residues. V dropped 4 bases and J dropped 3; count of bases not matched to a gene: 8. CDR1 SGHDN and CDR2 FVKESK come from the germline V gene.

V usage is TRBV5-4 and J usage is TRBJ2-4, with D perhaps TRBD2 (5 bases). CDR3 size: 17 residues. The V end was cut by 4 bases, the J end by 5 bases, with 22 bases between. Germline-derived CDR1 and CDR2 are SGHNT and YYREEE (reference sequence). The CDR3 DNA reads as TGTGCCAGCAGCACCAATTCCCACGGACTTAGCCAAAACATTCAGTACTTC. Residues: CASSTNSHGLSQNIQYF.

V usage is TRBV19 and J usage is TRBJ2-1; perhaps TRBD2 as D (6 bases). This CDR3 contains 16 residues. The V end was cut by 3 bases, the J end by 2 bases, with 14 bases between. Per germline, CDR1 LNHDA and CDR2 SQIVND (reference sequence). CDR3 DNA: TGTGCCAGTAGTATTACCCCGGCGGGGACCTACAATGAGCAGTTCTTC. This codes for CASSITPAGTYNEQFF.

The rearrangement uses TRBV5-1 and TRBJ1-4; 7 nucleotides match TRBD1. J gave up 7 bases and V 0 bases, and 3 bases lay outside the gene matches. Germline loops: CDR1 SGHRS, CDR2 YFSETQ. This CDR3 has 14 residues. Here the CDR3 reads CASSLGQGTEKLFF. In DNA, the CDR3 is TGCGCCAGCAGCTTGGGACAGGGTACTGAAAAACTGTTTTTT.

This clone was counted once. V usage is TRBV27 and J usage is TRBJ2-1; TRBD2 might be the D (6 bases). Germline assignment: CDR1 MNHEY and CDR2 SMNVEV (reference sequence). V lost 4 bases, J lost 8 bases, and 9 bases lay in between. This CDR3 spans 12 amino acids. CDR3 coding DNA: TGTGCCAGCAGTTCGGGGGTCGATGAGCAGTTCTTC. This encodes CASSSGVDEQFF.

This clone has a handful of counts. The chain carries TRBV5-6 and TRBJ2-7, with 7 bases matching TRBD1. There are 16 residues in the CDR3. Trimming at V came to 1 base and at J to 5 bases, leaving 12 bases not matched to a gene. Germline lookup yields CDR1 SGHDT and CDR2 YYEEEE. CDR3 in amino acids: CASSLRVTGFRDEQYF. In nucleotides, the CDR3 is TGTGCCAGCAGCTTGAGGGTGACAGGGTTCCGGGACGAGCAGTACTTC.

This chain uses TRBV5-5 with TRBJ2-3, with D possibly TRBD1 on 6 matching bases. V was pared by 1 base and J by 0 bases, with 12 bases between. Germline CDR1 is SGHKS and CDR2 is YYEKEE (reference sequence). The CDR3 consists of 16 residues. In nucleotides, the CDR3 is TGTGCCAGCAGCTTGTCCCCAGGGGTAAGCACAGATACGCAGTATTTT. It is translated as CASSLSPGVSTDTQYF.

The rearrangement uses TRBV5-8 and TRBJ1-4; TRBD1 aligns across 8 bases. The CDR3 has 18 amino acids. J was trimmed by 5 bases and V by 1 base; bases with no gene match: 13. Germline CDR1 is SGHTS and CDR2 is YDEGEE. For the CDR3, the DNA is TGTGCCAGCAGCTTGCTAGATCACCTACAGGGGGGCAATGAAAAACTGTTTTTT. Protein product: CASSLLDHLQGGNEKLFF.

This clone is a singleton in its sample. The rearrangement joins TRBV10-3 to TRBJ2-7, with a possible D match to TRBD1 (5 bases). V dropped 0 bases and J dropped 3 bases, with 9 bases sitting between them. Germline-derived CDR1 and CDR2 are ENHRY and SYGVKD. CDR3 length: 14 amino acids. Here the CDR3 DNA reads TGTGCCATCAGTGAGTCATCAGGGTACTACGAGCAGTACTTC. Its protein is CAISESSGYYEQYF.

The rearrangement uses TRBV28 and TRBJ1-5; D possibly corresponds to TRBD1 (5 bases). Germline values: CDR1 MDHEN, CDR2 SYDVKM. The CDR3 runs to 16 residues. Deletions cut 6 bases from V and 2 bases from J, with 17 bases between. The CDR3 sequence: CASSPGAGPGNQPQHF. The DNA of the CDR3 is TGTGCCAGCAGCCCCGGCGCGGGACCGGGCAATCAGCCCCAGCATTTT.

This clone was seen more than once but under ten times. The rearrangement uses TRBV7-6 and TRBJ2-5, with D possibly TRBD2 on 5 matching bases. The CDR3 contains 15 residues. Germline CDR1 SGHVS, CDR2 FNYEAQ. The V end lost 1 base, the J end lost 1 base, and 10 bases lay between the germline ends. CDR3 region: CASSLVRGSQETQYF. CDR3 in DNA: TGTGCCAGCAGCTTAGTCCGAGGGAGCCAAGAGACCCAGTACTTC.